These 22 T cell receptor beta chains share one sample of origin, sequenced in a study of technical replicates of blood from a handful of donors. The repertoire was sequenced with immunoSEQ multiplex PCR; TCRdb's copy has only in-frame clones and lacks some. This repertoire shows roughly 82,000 clones, 96% found once; its top ten account for roughly 0.34%. Sequenced input: T cells isolated from PBMCs. The origin of the receptors is a human donor in good health.

V gene TRBV9 combines with J gene TRBJ2-3; a weak D match, TRBD2 (5 bases). The germline CDR1 and CDR2 sequences are SGDLS and YYNGEE. The CDR3 sequence is 15 residues long. Trimming left V 3 bases short and J 2 bases short, with 13 bases between. CDR3 residues: CASSEGLAYTDTQYF. In DNA form, the CDR3 reads TGTGCCAGCAGCGAAGGGCTAGCATACACAGATACGCAGTATTTT.

The rearrangement uses TRBV11-1 and TRBJ1-2, with 10 nucleotides matching TRBD1. The germline CDR1 and CDR2 sequences are SGHAT and FQDESV (reference sequence). The CDR3 length is 17 residues. J was trimmed by 4 bases and V by 2 bases; bases with no gene match: 10. The CDR3 DNA sequence: TGTGCCAGCAGCTTATCCGGGACAGGGGACTACCTCTATGGCTACACCTTC. Translating gives CASSLSGTGDYLYGYTF.

V is TRBV6-5 and J is TRBJ1-3; D ambiguous. The CDR3 runs to 15 residues. The V end lost 9 bases, the J end lost 0 bases, and 15 bases lay between the germline ends. Germline lookup yields CDR1 MNHEY and CDR2 SVGAGI. The CDR3 loop reads CASKPTFYSGNTIYF. The DNA of the CDR3 is TGTGCCAGTAAGCCGACTTTCTACTCTGGAAACACCATATATTTT.

The sample holds one count of this clone. The chain recombines TRBV5-4 with TRBJ2-1, with TRBD2 matching over 14 bases. There are 15 residues in the CDR3. The V segment lost 3 bases and the J segment 7 bases; nucleotides outside the gene matches: 3. Germline-derived CDR1 and CDR2 are SGHNT and YYREEE (reference sequence). The CDR3 DNA is TGTGCCAGCAGCTCGGGACTAGCGGGAGTAAATGAGCAGTTCTTC. This sequence encodes CASSSGLAGVNEQFF.

This clone was seen a single time. V and J are TRBV27 and TRBJ1-4; no clear D gene. V was cut by 2 bases and J by 7 bases, with 11 bases left in between. The CDR3 sequence is 14 residues long. Germline V gene lookup returns CDR1 MNHEY and CDR2 SMNVEV (reference sequence). The CDR3 coding sequence is TGTGCCAGCAGTTTAAGAAGAACGGGTGAAAAACTGTTTTTT. Translation: CASSLRRTGEKLFF.

The chain employs TRBV23-1 and TRBJ2-5, with D unresolved. TRBV23-1 is an open reading frame whose function is uncertain. Deletions cut 1 base from V and 7 bases from J, with 10 bases between. CDR3 size: 13 residues. The CDR3 region is CASSQFLYGTQYF. CDR3 bases: TGCGCCAGCAGTCAATTCCTATACGGGACCCAGTACTTC.

This chain uses TRBV7-2 with TRBJ1-1; a possible D gene is TRBD1 (6 bases). CDR3 length equals 13 residues. The V and J ends lost 5 bases and 4 bases respectively, with 11 bases between them. Per germline, CDR1 SGHTA and CDR2 FQGNSA. Here the CDR3 DNA reads TGTGCCAGCAGCCAAGGACAGCCCACTGAAGCTTTCTTT. This gives the protein CASSQGQPTEAFF.

V and J are TRBV12-1 and TRBJ1-3. TRBV12-1 is recorded as a pseudogene. This CDR3 has 11 amino acids. The CDR3 region is CASSSGNTIYF. As DNA, the CDR3 is TGTGCCAGCAGCTCGGGAAACACCATATATTTT.

This chain links TRBV5-4 with TRBJ1-2; D is perhaps TRBD1 (6 bases). This CDR3 contains 16 residues. Trimming removed 1 base from V and 4 bases from J, with 17 bases in between. Germline CDR1 SGHNT, CDR2 YYREEE (reference sequence). CDR3 sequence reads: CASSLSLRGSVYGYTF. In DNA form, the CDR3 reads TGTGCCAGCAGCTTGTCCCTCAGGGGCTCAGTCTATGGCTACACCTTC.

The V and J genes are TRBV14 and TRBJ1-1; D perhaps matches TRBD1 (5 bases). This CDR3 spans 14 amino acids. The germline V gene has CDR1 SGHDN and CDR2 FVKESK. Trimming left V 0 bases short and J 11 bases short, with 16 bases between. This CDR3 reads CASSQDWARDYAFF. Here the CDR3 DNA reads TGTGCCAGCAGCCAAGATTGGGCCCGGGACTATGCTTTCTTT.

This chain uses TRBV6-5 with TRBJ2-3, with a possible D match to TRBD1 (6 bases). The V gene lost 5 bases and the J gene lost 4 bases, with 7 bases spanning the gap. This CDR3 has 12 residues. In germline, CDR1 is MNHEY, CDR2 SVGAGI. The CDR3 region is CASSPGADTQYF. The CDR3 bases are TGTGCCAGCAGTCCAGGGGCAGATACGCAGTATTTT.

This clone was seen once. This chain joins TRBV18 and TRBJ1-5; D might be TRBD1 (6 bases). The germline V and J ends were trimmed by 2 bases and 6 bases, with 20 bases remaining between them. The CDR3 runs to 17 residues. Germline CDR1 reads KGHSH; CDR2 reads LQKENI. CDR3 loop: CASSPSDWGAGGQPQHF. In DNA, the CDR3 is TGTGCCAGCTCACCATCCGATTGGGGGGCGGGGGGTCAGCCCCAGCATTTT.

The chain joins TRBV28 to TRBJ2-1; TRBD1 is a possible D gene (6 bases). The CDR3 runs 15 residues. CDR1 MDHEN and CDR2 SYDVKM come from the germline V gene. Trimming took off 6 bases at V and 0 bases at J, with 12 bases between the two ends. In nucleotides, the CDR3 is TGTGCCAGCAGCCTTAACAGGGACTCCTACAATGAGCAGTTCTTC. It translates to CASSLNRDSYNEQFF.

The chain employs TRBV6-5 and TRBJ1-3; D remains unclear. CDR1 MNHEY and CDR2 SVGAGI come from the germline V gene. Trimming removed 10 bases at V and 0 bases at J, with 7 bases between. This CDR3 is 12 amino acids long. CDR3: CATGNSGNTIYF. The CDR3 bases are TGTGCCACCGGGAACTCTGGAAACACCATATATTTT.

The gene calls are TRBV2 and TRBJ2-7; 11 bases are a match to TRBD1. This CDR3 is built from 13 residues. Trimming at V came to 10 bases and at J to 6 bases, leaving 8 bases not matched to a gene. CDR1 SNHLY and CDR2 FYNNEI come from the germline V gene. CDR3 region: CAILGTGGLEQYF. The CDR3 DNA is TGTGCCATATTGGGGACAGGGGGGCTCGAGCAGTACTTC.

The V gene is TRBV10-2, the J gene TRBJ1-3; 9 positions match TRBD1. Germline V CDR1 and CDR2: WSHSY, SAAADI. This CDR3 spans 15 amino acids. Trimming removed 6 bases from V and 0 bases from J; junction bases left unmatched: 3. The CDR3 loop reads CASSETGGSGNTIYF. The CDR3 DNA follows: TGCGCCAGCAGCGAGACAGGGGGCTCTGGAAACACCATATATTTT.

This clone was seen only once. The V call is TRBV15, the J call TRBJ2-7, with 13 positions matching TRBD2. With 5 bases clipped from V and 3 bases from J, the junction kept 4 bases outside the gene matches. Germline-derived CDR1 and CDR2 are LNHNV and YYDKDF (reference sequence). The CDR3 covers 15 residues. This CDR3 reads CATSSGLAGNYEQYF. DNA of the CDR3: TGTGCCACCAGCTCGGGACTAGCGGGAAACTACGAGCAGTACTTC.

The chain couples TRBV5-4 to TRBJ2-2, with 8 bases matching TRBD2. CDR3 length: 17 residues. CDR1 is SGHNT and CDR2 is YYREEE in the germline V gene (reference sequence). The V and J ends lost 5 bases and 3 bases, in that order; junction bases with no gene match: 12. The CDR3 protein is CASSSLAAGVYTGELFF. In nucleotides, the CDR3 is TGTGCCAGCAGTTCCCTAGCAGCGGGAGTCTACACCGGGGAGCTGTTTTTT.

The gene calls are TRBV7-2 and TRBJ2-2; D may be TRBD1 (5 bases). The V gene's germline CDR1 is SGHTA and CDR2 FQGNSA. This CDR3 has 15 residues. Deletions cut 5 bases from V and 5 bases from J, with 15 bases between. CDR3 bases: TGTGCCAGCAGCGCCAGACAAAGGGGAACCGGGGAGCTGTTTTTT. Translated: CASSARQRGTGELFF. The entire variable domain, with the rest obtained from reference TRBV7-2 and TRBJ2-2, is as follows: GAGVSQSPSNKVTEKGKDVELRCDPISGHTALYWYRQSLGQGLEFLIYFQGNSAPDKSGLPSDRFSAERTGGSVSTLTIQRTQQEDSAVYLCASSARQRGTGELFFGEGSRLTVL.

This chain connects TRBV5-3 to TRBJ1-4; the D is unclear. TRBV5-3 belongs to the ORF category, with a function that is uncertain. The CDR3 runs 14 residues. The V and J ends lost 6 bases and 8 bases respectively, with 17 bases between them. CDR3 DNA sequence: TGTGCCAGAAACGGTAGCCAGATAGGCGAAAAACTGTTTTTT. This gives the protein CARNGSQIGEKLFF.

CDR3 nucleotides: TGTGCCAGCAGCCCTCACAACAGGGGCACTGAAGCTTTCTTT. This gives the protein CASSPHNRGTEAFF. The chain couples TRBV5-6 to TRBJ1-1, with 7 bases matching TRBD1. The CDR3 has 14 residues. V trimming: 4 bases; J trimming: 4 bases; junction bases outside the gene matches: 7. Germline assignment: CDR1 SGHDT and CDR2 YYEEEE. The full variable domain, in which reference TRBV5-6 and TRBJ1-1 provide the parts outside the CDR3, is DAGVTQSPTHLIKTRGQQVTLRCSPKSGHDTVSWYQQALGQGPQFIFQYYEEEERQRGNFPDRFSGHQFPNYSSELNVNALLLGDSALYLCASSPHNRGTEAFFGQGTRLTVV.

The chain recombines TRBV5-1 with TRBJ1-2, with D possibly being TRBD1 (5 bases). The CDR3 has 13 amino acids. Trimming cost V 7 bases and J 7 bases, with 17 bases left between them. Germline values: CDR1 SGHRS, CDR2 YFSETQ. CDR3 protein: CASHDPGLSGYTF. CDR3 nucleotides: TGCGCCAGCCATGACCCAGGGCTTAGTGGCTACACCTTC.